This T cell receptor beta chain was captured by sequencing in a study of OX40 agonist ivuxolimab in advanced cancers. About the study: Those treated in dose escalation had hepatocellular carcinoma, melanoma, renal cell cancer or head and neck cancer. Under the entry rules, prior anti-PD-1, anti-PD-L1 or anti-CTLA-4 therapy was allowed, and approximately 36% had some.

Profiled with immunoSEQ multiplex PCR; TCRdb holds only in-frame clones, not every one. The table records about 41,000 clones, 70% to 90% of them present only once. V was clipped by 4 bases and J by 3 bases; unmatched bases: 2. The CDR3 is made up of 14 amino acids. Germline lookup yields CDR1 SGHTA and CDR2 FQGTGA. Researchers took blood at baseline, on cycle 4 day 1, and on cycle 7 day 1. The table lists this clone with a few counts. The V call is TRBV7-3, the J call TRBJ2-7; 11 bases map to TRBD1. The input for sequencing was CD4+ or CD8+ T cells sorted from blood, taken in a trial of the OX40 agonist ivuxolimab. The clonotype comes from an adult with an advanced solid tumor such as melanoma, head and neck, liver or kidney cancer. CDR3 region: CASSYGTGGYEQYF. In DNA, the CDR3 is TGTGCCAGCAGCTACGGGACAGGGGGCTACGAGCAGTACTTC.